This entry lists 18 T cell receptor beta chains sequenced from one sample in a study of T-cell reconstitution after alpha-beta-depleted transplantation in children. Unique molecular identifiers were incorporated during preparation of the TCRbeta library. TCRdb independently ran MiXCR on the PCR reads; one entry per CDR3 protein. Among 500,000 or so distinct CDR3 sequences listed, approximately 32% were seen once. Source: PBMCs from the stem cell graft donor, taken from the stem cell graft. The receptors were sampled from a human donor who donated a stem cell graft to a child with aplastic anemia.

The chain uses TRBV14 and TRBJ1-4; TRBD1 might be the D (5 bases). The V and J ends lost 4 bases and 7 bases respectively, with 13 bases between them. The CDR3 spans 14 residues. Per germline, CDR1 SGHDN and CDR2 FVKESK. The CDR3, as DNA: TGTGCCAGCAGCCCCGGAAAGGGGATTGAAAAACTGTTTTTT. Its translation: CASSPGKGIEKLFF.

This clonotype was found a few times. The CDR3 sequence: CASTLGGTGPLNTEAFF. The CDR3 bases are TGTGCCAGCACTCTGGGGGGTACAGGGCCTCTGAACACTGAAGCTTTCTTT. The chain carries TRBV5-4 and TRBJ1-1, with D perhaps TRBD1 (6 bases). Trimming took off 6 bases at V and 0 bases at J, with 21 bases between the two ends. The CDR3 totals 17 residues. Germline V gene lookup returns CDR1 SGHNT and CDR2 YYREEE (reference sequence).

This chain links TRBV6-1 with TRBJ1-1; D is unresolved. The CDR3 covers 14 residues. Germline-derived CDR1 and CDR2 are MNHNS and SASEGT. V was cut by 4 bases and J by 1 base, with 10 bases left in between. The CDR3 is CASSAERGNTEAFF. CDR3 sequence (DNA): TGTGCCAGCAGTGCCGAACGGGGGAACACTGAAGCTTTCTTT.

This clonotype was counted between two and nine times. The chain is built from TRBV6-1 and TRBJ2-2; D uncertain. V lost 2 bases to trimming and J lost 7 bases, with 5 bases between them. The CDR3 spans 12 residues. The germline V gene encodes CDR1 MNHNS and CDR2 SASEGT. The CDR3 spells CASSETVGELFF. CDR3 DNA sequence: TGTGCCAGCAGTGAAACGGTCGGGGAGCTGTTTTTT.

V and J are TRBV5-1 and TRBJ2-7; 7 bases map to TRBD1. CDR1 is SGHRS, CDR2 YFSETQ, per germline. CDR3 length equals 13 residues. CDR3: CASSLTGAYEQYV. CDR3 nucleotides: TGTGCCAGCAGCTTAACAGGGGCCTACGAGCAGTACGTC.

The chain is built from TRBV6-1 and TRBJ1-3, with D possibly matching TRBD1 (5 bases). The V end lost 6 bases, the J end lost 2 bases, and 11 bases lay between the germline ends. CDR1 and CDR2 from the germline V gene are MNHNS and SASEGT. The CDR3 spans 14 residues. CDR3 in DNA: TGTGCCAGCAGCCGGGGGGGACCTGGAAACACCATATATTTT. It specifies CASSRGGPGNTIYF.

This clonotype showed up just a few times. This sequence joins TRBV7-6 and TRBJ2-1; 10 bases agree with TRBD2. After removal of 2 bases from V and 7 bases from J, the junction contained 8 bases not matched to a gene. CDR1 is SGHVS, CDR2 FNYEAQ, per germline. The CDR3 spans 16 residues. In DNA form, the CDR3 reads TGTGCCAGCAGCTTAACTAGCGGGACCATAGGGAATGAGCAGTTCTTC. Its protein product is CASSLTSGTIGNEQFF.

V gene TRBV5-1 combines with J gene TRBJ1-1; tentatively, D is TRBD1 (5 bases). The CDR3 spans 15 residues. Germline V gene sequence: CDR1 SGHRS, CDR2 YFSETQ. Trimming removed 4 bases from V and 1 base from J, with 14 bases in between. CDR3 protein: CASSPTPGQNTEAFF. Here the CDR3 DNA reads TGCGCCAGCAGCCCAACACCCGGACAGAACACTGAAGCTTTCTTT. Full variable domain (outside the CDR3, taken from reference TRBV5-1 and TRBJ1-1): KAGVTQTPRYLIKTRGQQVTLSCSPISGHRSVSWYQQTPGQGLQFLFEYFSETQRNKGNFPGRFSGRQFSNSRSEMNVSTLELGDSALYLCASSPTPGQNTEAFFGQGTRLTVV.

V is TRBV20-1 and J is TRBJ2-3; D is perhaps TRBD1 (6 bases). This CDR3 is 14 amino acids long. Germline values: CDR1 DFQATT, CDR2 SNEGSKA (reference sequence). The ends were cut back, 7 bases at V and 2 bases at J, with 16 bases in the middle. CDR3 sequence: CSVKQGPSTDTQYF. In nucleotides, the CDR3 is TGCAGTGTTAAACAGGGTCCCTCCACAGATACGCAGTATTTT.

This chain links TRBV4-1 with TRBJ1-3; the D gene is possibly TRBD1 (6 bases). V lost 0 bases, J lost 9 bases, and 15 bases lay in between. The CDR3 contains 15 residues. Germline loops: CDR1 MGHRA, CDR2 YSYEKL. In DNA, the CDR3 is TGCGCCAGCAGCCAAGAAGGAGGGGGGCACGTCACCATATATTTT. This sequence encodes CASSQEGGGHVTIYF.

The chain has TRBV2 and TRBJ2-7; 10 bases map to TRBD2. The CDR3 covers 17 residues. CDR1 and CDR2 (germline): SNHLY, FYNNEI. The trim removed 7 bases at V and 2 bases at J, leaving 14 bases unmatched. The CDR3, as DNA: TGTGCCAGCATAACAAACTTGGGACTAGCGAGACCCTACGAGCAGTACGTC. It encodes CASITNLGLARPYEQYV.

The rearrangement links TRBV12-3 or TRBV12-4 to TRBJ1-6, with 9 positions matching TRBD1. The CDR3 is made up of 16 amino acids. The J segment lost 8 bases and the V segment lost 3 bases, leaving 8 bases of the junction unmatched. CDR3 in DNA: TGTGCCAGCAGTTTTTCTGGGGGACAGGGTCATTCACCCCTCCACTTT. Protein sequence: CASSFSGGQGHSPLHF.

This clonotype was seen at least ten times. CDR3 in DNA: TGCAGTGCTCAACAAGGGAACGACTATGGCTACACCTTC. Its translation is CSAQQGNDYGYTF. This chain uses TRBV20-1 with TRBJ1-2; D not resolved. V gave up 5 bases and J gave up 3 bases, with 13 bases separating them. This CDR3 is built from 13 residues. The germline V gene has CDR1 DFQATT and CDR2 SNEGSKA (reference sequence).

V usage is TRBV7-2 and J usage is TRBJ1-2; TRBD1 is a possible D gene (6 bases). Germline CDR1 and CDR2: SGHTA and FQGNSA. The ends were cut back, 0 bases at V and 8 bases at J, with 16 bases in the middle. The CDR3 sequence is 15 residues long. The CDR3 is CASSLALGGARGYTF. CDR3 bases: TGTGCCAGCAGCTTAGCGCTGGGGGGGGCCCGAGGCTACACCTTC.

CDR3 in DNA: TGTGCCAGTAGTCTGGGGCAGGGTCGTTACACTGAAGCTTTCTTT. Amino acid sequence: CASSLGQGRYTEAFF. The chain is built from TRBV19 and TRBJ1-1; a possible D gene is TRBD1 (5 bases). CDR3 size: 15 residues. The V end was cut by 5 bases, the J end by 3 bases, with 16 bases between. CDR1 is LNHDA and CDR2 is SQIVND in the germline V gene (reference sequence).

CDR3 sequence reads: CSVQNRGKLFF. Written as DNA, the CDR3 is TGCAGCGTTCAGAACAGGGGAAAACTGTTTTTT. The chain recombines TRBV29-1 with TRBJ1-4; TRBD1 matches at 7 bases. Germline V gene sequence: CDR1 SQVTM, CDR2 ANQGSEA. V trimming: 5 bases; J trimming: 10 bases; junction bases outside the gene matches: 4. The CDR3 spans 11 residues.

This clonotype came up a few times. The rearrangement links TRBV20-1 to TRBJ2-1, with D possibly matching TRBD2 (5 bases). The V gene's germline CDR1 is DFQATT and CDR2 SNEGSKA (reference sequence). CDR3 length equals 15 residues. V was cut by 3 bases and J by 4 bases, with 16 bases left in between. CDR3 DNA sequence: TGCAGTGCTAGTCTCTTGAGGGATCCTTACAATGAGCAGTTCTTC. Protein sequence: CSASLLRDPYNEQFF.

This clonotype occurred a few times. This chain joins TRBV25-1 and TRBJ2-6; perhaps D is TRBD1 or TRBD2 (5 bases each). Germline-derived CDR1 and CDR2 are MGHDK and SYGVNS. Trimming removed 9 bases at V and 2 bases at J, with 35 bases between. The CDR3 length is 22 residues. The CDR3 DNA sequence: TGTGCCAGTCGACCAAGACATCCGGGACGAAAGACCGTAGTGCCTGGGGCCAACGTCCTGACTTTC. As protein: CASRPRHPGRKTVVPGANVLTF. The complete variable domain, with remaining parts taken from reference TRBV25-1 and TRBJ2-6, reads EADIYQTPRYLVIGTGKKITLECSQTMGHDKMYWYQQDPGMELHLIHYSYGVNSTEKGDLSSESTVSRIRTEHFPLTLESARPSHTSQYLCASRPRHPGRKTVVPGANVLTFGAGSRLTVL.